Listed here is a single T cell receptor beta chain. This CDR3 has 12 amino acids. Losses at the gene ends were 5 bases for V and 9 bases for J; bases not matched to a gene: 4. Germline V gene sequence: CDR1 MNHEY, CDR2 SVGAGI. Only in-frame clones appear in the TCRdb table, and some are missing; sequencing was by immunoSEQ multiplex PCR. Of approximately 92,000 clones listed, about 78% are singletons. The source of the sample is a study of blood T cell repertoires in COVID-19. The sequencing sample was made of peripheral blood. The TCR sequence derives from a man aged 45-60 years who had recovered from COVID-19. This chain uses TRBV6-5 with TRBJ1-5; 7 bases align to TRBD1. CDR3: CASSPGGRPQHF. Here the CDR3 DNA reads TGTGCCAGCAGTCCAGGGGGGAGGCCCCAGCATTTT.